This T cell receptor beta chain stems from a study of cytomegalovirus exposure and HLA in healthy donors. Study in general: Membership in the Caucasian-associated ancestry cluster was found for 65% to 85% of 350 to 450 genotyped donors.

Study-wide results and caveats: What TCR beta sequences reportedly achieved was accurate prediction of HLA-A and HLA-B alleles in most subjects. Sequencing had likely introduced a cluster of highly shared sequence variants as an artifact. In vitro experiments confirmed that a few CMV-associated chains were specific for CMV antigens.

The V and J ends lost 4 bases and 0 bases, in that order; junction bases with no gene match: 4. CDR1 and CDR2 from the germline V gene are SGHNT and YYREEE (reference sequence). This CDR3 region has 17 residues. The study ran its PCR with 60 Vbeta and 13 Jbeta primers. Method: immunoSEQ multiplex PCR; TCRdb's copy keeps in-frame clones and lacks some. The sample includes about 70,000 clones, roughly 80% seen only once; the top ten take 3%. This clone was counted only a few times. Its matching antigen is unknown. The material sequenced was PBMCs. The chain uses TRBV5-4 and TRBJ2-1, with 13 bases aligning to TRBD2. This clonotype was sampled from a girl under 18 in good health and CMV-seropositive. Here the CDR3 reads CASSPTSGGPSYNEQFF. The DNA for the CDR3 is TGTGCCAGCAGCCCGACTAGCGGGGGGCCCTCCTACAATGAGCAGTTCTTC.